The clone carrying this T cell receptor beta chain was seen once. The data were taken from a study of blood T cell repertoires in COVID-19. Study details: The samples span acute and convalescent COVID-19 from the United States, Italy and Spain. PBMCs, B-cell-depleted T cells, or T cells provided the cDNA or gDNA that made up the material.

Germline CDR1 reads SGHRS; CDR2 reads YFSETQ. Trimming took 0 bases from V and 4 from J, leaving 8 bases between them. The length of the CDR3 is 13 residues. Enrolment of Seattle patients took place during active infection, and they were followed longitudinally. As processed by the authors: Amplifying reference gene primers gave estimates of nucleated cell counts. TCRdb's table, derived via immunoSEQ multiplex PCR, lists solely in-frame clones and lacks some. V and J calls and clone size are as listed in that table; D and trimming were resolved from the DNA. The table shows a few hundred thousand clones, with 90% occurring only once.

The sequenced material came from peripheral blood. The sequence came from a woman aged 40 to 49 with COVID-19, enrolled during active disease. This chain joins TRBV5-1 and TRBJ2-7; D gene ambiguous. CDR3 protein: CASSLGRFYEQYF. For the CDR3, the DNA is TGCGCCAGCAGCTTGGGCAGATTTTACGAGCAGTACTTC.